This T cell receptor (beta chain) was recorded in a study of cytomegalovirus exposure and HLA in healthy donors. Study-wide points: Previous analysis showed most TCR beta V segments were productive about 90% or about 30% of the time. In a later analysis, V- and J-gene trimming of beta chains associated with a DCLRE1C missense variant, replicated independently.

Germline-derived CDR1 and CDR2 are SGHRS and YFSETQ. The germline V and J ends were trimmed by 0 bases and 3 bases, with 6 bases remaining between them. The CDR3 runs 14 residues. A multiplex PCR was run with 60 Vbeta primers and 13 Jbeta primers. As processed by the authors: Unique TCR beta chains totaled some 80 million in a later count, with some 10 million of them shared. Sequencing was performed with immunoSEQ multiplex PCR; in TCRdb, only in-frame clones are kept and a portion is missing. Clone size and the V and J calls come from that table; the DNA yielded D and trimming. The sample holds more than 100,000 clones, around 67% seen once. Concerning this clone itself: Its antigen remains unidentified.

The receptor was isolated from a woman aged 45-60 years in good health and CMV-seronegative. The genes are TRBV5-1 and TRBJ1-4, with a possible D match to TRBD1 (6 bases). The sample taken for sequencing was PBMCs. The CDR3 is CASSLGQANEKLFF. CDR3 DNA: TGCGCCAGCAGCTTGGGACAGGCTAATGAAAAACTGTTTTTT.